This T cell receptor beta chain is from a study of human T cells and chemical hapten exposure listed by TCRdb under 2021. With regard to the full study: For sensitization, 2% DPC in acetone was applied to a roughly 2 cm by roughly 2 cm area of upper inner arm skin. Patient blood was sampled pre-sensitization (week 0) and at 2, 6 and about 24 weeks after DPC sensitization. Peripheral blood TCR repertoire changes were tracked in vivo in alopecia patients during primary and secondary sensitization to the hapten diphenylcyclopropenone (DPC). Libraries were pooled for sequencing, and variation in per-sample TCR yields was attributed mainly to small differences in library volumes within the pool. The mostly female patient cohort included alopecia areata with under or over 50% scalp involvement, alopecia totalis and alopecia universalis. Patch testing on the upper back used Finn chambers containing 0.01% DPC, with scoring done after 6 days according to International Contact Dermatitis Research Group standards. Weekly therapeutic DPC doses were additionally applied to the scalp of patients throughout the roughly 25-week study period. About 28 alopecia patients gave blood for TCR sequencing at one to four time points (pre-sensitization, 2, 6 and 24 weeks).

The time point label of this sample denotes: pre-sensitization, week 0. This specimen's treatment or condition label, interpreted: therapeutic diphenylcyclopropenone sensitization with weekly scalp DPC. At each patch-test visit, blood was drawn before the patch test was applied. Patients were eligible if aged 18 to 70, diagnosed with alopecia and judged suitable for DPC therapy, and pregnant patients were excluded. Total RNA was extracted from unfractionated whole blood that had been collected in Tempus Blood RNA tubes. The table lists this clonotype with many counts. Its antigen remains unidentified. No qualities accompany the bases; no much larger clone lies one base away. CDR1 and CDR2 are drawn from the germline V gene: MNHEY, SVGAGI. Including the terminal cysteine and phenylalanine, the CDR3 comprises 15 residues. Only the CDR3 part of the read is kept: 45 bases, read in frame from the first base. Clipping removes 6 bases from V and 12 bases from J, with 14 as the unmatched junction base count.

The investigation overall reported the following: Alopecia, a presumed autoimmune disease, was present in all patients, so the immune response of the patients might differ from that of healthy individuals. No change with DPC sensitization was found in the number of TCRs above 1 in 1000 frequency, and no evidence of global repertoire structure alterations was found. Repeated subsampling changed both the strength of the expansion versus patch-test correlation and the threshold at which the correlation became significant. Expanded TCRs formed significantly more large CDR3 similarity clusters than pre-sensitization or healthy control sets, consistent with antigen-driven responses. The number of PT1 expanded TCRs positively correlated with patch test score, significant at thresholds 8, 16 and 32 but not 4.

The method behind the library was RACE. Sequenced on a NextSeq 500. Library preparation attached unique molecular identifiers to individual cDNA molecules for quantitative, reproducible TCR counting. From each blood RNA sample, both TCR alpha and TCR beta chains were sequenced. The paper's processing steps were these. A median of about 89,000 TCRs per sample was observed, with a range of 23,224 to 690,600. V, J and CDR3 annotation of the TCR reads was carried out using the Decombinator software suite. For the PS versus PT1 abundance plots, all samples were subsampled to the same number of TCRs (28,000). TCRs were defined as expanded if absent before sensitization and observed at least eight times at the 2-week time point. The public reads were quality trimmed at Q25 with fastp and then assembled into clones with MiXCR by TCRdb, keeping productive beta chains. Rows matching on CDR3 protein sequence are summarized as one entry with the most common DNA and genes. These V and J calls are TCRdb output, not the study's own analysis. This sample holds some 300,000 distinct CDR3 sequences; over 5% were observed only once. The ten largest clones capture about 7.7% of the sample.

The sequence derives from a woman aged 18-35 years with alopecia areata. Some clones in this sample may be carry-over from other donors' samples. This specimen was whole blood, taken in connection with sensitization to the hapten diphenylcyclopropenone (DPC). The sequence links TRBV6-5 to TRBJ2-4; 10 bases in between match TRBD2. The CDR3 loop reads CASSPPGLASGAQYF. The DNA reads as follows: TGTGCCAGCAGCCCCCCGGGACTAGCGTCTGGGGCTCAGTACTTC.